The 32 T cell receptor beta chains below were found in one sample sequenced in a study of blood T cell repertoires in COVID-19. Generated by immunoSEQ multiplex PCR, the TCRdb table keeps only in-frame clones and is missing some. The sample carries about 15,000 clones, 70% to 90% recorded once. Sequenced input: peripheral blood. Every receptor here comes from an older man in a cohort sampled during active COVID-19.

This chain links TRBV18 with TRBJ2-5; TRBD2 agrees at 7 bases. With V trimmed by 1 base and J by 5 bases, 4 bases remained unmatched. Germline V gene lookup returns CDR1 KGHSH and CDR2 LQKENI. The length of the CDR3 is 14 residues. This CDR3 is CASSPRGSGETQYF. CDR3 bases: TGTGCCAGCTCACCACGGGGTAGCGGGGAGACCCAGTACTTC.

The V gene is TRBV7-6, the J gene TRBJ2-2; TRBD2 aligns across 7 bases. This CDR3 comprises 16 residues. V shed 5 bases, J shed 6 bases, and the junction held 12 bases outside the gene matches. Looked up from germline, CDR1 is SGHVS and CDR2 is FNYEAQ. The CDR3 loop reads CASSLSGLVLSGELFF. CDR3 nucleotide sequence: TGTGCCAGCAGCCTCTCCGGACTAGTATTATCCGGGGAGCTGTTTTTT.

The chain links TRBV6-2 or TRBV6-3 to TRBJ2-7, with 10 bases that match TRBD2. V trimming: 2 bases; J trimming: 2 bases; junction bases outside the gene matches: 3. The CDR3 runs 15 residues. The V gene's germline CDR1 is MNHEY and CDR2 SVGEGT. CDR3 sequence reads: CASSYKREGPYEQYF. The CDR3 DNA is TGTGCCAGCAGTTACAAGCGGGAGGGCCCCTACGAGCAGTACTTC.

V is TRBV3-1 (or the pseudogene TRBV3-2) and J is TRBJ2-4, with D possibly being TRBD2 (6 bases). Germline CDR1 is LGHDT and CDR2 is YNNKEL (reference sequence). This CDR3 has 17 residues. The V end was cut by 5 bases, the J end by 4 bases, with 21 bases between. The CDR3 loop is CASSGGTPMQRKNIQYF. CDR3 DNA: TGTGCCAGCAGCGGTGGGACTCCCATGCAAAGAAAAAACATTCAGTACTTC.

The J gene is TRBJ2-6, the V gene TRBV14; no definite D call. The CDR3 extends over 13 amino acids. Germline CDR1 reads SGHDN; CDR2 reads FVKESK. The V and J ends lost 2 bases and 6 bases respectively, with 5 bases between them. The CDR3 protein is CASSQSLANVLTF. The CDR3 DNA reads TGTGCCAGCAGCCAATCCCTGGCCAACGTCCTGACTTTC.

The rearrangement uses TRBV28 and TRBJ1-2; 9 bases fit TRBD1. Looked up from germline, CDR1 is MDHEN and CDR2 is SYDVKM. The CDR3 sequence is 14 residues long. The junction had 8 bases not matched to a gene; V was cut back by 6 bases and J by 6 bases. CDR3: CASRGQGTSHGYTF. Written as DNA, the CDR3 is TGTGCCAGCAGAGGACAGGGGACCAGTCATGGCTACACCTTC.

The chain carries TRBV11-2 and TRBJ2-4, with 8 nucleotides matching TRBD2. The germline gives CDR1 SGHAT, CDR2 FQNNGV. The V gene end was trimmed by 4 bases and the J gene end by 8 bases; junction bases not matched to a gene: 13. CDR3 size: 16 residues. The CDR3 nucleotides read TGTGCCAGCAGCTCCTTAGCGGGAAGGGGGGCCTACATTCAGTACTTC. It translates to CASSSLAGRGAYIQYF. Combining the CDR3 with reference TRBV11-2 and TRBJ2-4 gives the whole variable domain EAGVAQSPRYKIIEKRQSVAFWCNPISGHATLYWYQQILGQGPKLLIQFQNNGVVDDSQLPKDRFSAERLKGVDSTLKIQPAKLEDSAVYLCASSSLAGRGAYIQYFGAGTRLSVL.

The chain recombines TRBV11-2 with TRBJ2-5; D unresolved. The CDR3 extends over 13 amino acids. The germline V and J ends were trimmed by 1 base and 7 bases, with 10 bases remaining between them. Per germline, CDR1 SGHAT and CDR2 FQNNGV. CDR3 bases: TGTGCCAGCAGCTTAGTAGAAGCAGGGACCCAGTACTTC. Translation: CASSLVEAGTQYF.

J is TRBJ1-1 and V is TRBV20-1; D perhaps matches TRBD1 (6 bases). The CDR3 contains 11 residues. The germline V gene has CDR1 DFQATT and CDR2 SNEGSKA (reference sequence). The ends were cut back, 7 bases at V and 2 bases at J, with 8 bases in the middle. The CDR3 is CSGGTNTEAFF. The CDR3 DNA reads as TGCAGTGGAGGGACAAACACTGAAGCTTTCTTT.

This chain uses TRBV7-9 with TRBJ1-4; 8 nucleotides agree with TRBD1. Germline assignment: CDR1 SEHNR and CDR2 FQNEAQ (reference sequence). This CDR3 spans 17 amino acids. Trimming took 3 bases from V and 5 from J; bases not matched to a gene: 11. CDR3 protein: CASSFGPTGGSNEKLFF. The CDR3 nucleotides read TGTGCCAGCAGCTTTGGGCCCACAGGGGGTTCAAATGAAAAACTGTTTTTT. Complete variable domain (other parts from reference TRBV7-9 and TRBJ1-4): DTGVSQNPRHKITKRGQNVTFRCDPISEHNRLYWYRQTLGQGPEFLTYFQNEAQLEKSRLLSDRFSAERPKGSFSTLEIQRTEQGDSAMYLCASSFGPTGGSNEKLFFGSGTQLSVL.

The chain joins TRBV7-2 to TRBJ2-1; 10 bases map to TRBD1. Germline V gene data show CDR1 as SGHTA and CDR2 as FQGNSA. CDR3 length equals 15 residues. V was clipped by 3 bases and J by 6 bases; unmatched bases: 5. The DNA for the CDR3 is TGTGCCAGCAGCTTTGACAGGGGGCGGGTCAATGAGCAGTTCTTC. Protein sequence: CASSFDRGRVNEQFF.

This clone has a single count. This chain links TRBV29-1 with TRBJ2-1, with TRBD2 identical over 7 bases. The CDR3 has 13 amino acids. The germline CDR1 and CDR2 sequences are SQVTM and ANQGSEA. V gave up 4 bases and J gave up 4 bases; unmatched junction bases: 4. CDR3 nucleotide sequence: TGCAGCGTTGCGGGAGGCGGATACAATGAGCAGTTCTTC. Translated: CSVAGGGYNEQFF.

The chain recombines TRBV9 with TRBJ1-1; 9 nucleotides align to TRBD1. After removal of 3 bases from V and 3 bases from J, the junction contained 6 bases not matched to a gene. The CDR3 spans 15 residues. CDR1 is SGDLS and CDR2 is YYNGEE in the germline V gene. CDR3 amino acids: CASSARDRDDTEAFF. The CDR3 DNA is TGTGCCAGCAGCGCCCGGGACAGGGACGACACTGAAGCTTTCTTT.

The V call is TRBV7-8, the J call TRBJ1-1, with 7 bases matching TRBD1. Per the germline V gene, CDR1 is SGHVS and CDR2 is FQNEAQ. The CDR3 has 15 amino acids. V dropped 7 bases and J dropped 4; count of bases not matched to a gene: 12. The CDR3 here is CASKGTTGMGTEAFF. The DNA of the CDR3 is TGTGCCAGCAAAGGCACGACAGGGATGGGCACTGAAGCTTTCTTT.

The chain links TRBV28 to TRBJ2-7; 10 nucleotides align to TRBD1. The CDR3 contains 15 residues. V lost 3 bases, J lost 5 bases, and 7 bases stayed unmatched. Germline V CDR1 and CDR2: MDHEN, SYDVKM. The CDR3 nucleotides read TGTGCCAGCAGTTTGAGGACAGGGGGAAAAGACGAGCAGTACTTC. Its protein product is CASSLRTGGKDEQYF.

The V and J genes are TRBV19 and TRBJ2-7, with D tentatively TRBD1 (6 bases). This CDR3 has 14 amino acids. V dropped 6 bases and J dropped 0 bases, with 12 bases sitting between them. CDR1 and CDR2 (germline): LNHDA, SQIVND (reference sequence). CDR3 nucleotides: TGTGCCAGTAGCCAGGGGACGGTCTCCTACGAGCAGTACTTC. It encodes CASSQGTVSYEQYF. Full variable domain (outside the CDR3, taken from reference TRBV19 and TRBJ2-7): DGGITQSPKYLFRKEGQNVTLSCEQNLNHDAMYWYRQDPGQGLRLIYYSQIVNDFQKGDIAEGYSVSREKKESFPLTVTSAQKNPTAFYLCASSQGTVSYEQYFGPGTRLTVT.

The chain combines TRBV19 with TRBJ2-5, with 8 positions matching TRBD1. The V segment lost 7 bases and the J segment 0 bases; nucleotides outside the gene matches: 4. The CDR3 totals 14 residues. Germline CDR1 LNHDA, CDR2 SQIVND (reference sequence). The CDR3 reads CASKRDRNQETQYF. The DNA for the CDR3 is TGTGCCAGTAAACGGGACAGGAACCAAGAGACCCAGTACTTC.

The genes are TRBV19 and TRBJ1-1, with TRBD1 matching 7 bases. This CDR3 contains 14 residues. J was trimmed by 5 bases and V by 5 bases; bases with no gene match: 8. In germline, CDR1 is LNHDA, CDR2 SQIVND (reference sequence). The CDR3 spells CASSPTGSLTEAFF. Written as DNA, the CDR3 is TGTGCCAGTAGTCCGACAGGGTCTTTGACTGAAGCTTTCTTT.

The chain carries TRBV4-1 and TRBJ2-7; 7 positions agree with TRBD1. J gave up 0 bases and V 2 bases, and 4 bases lay outside the gene matches. CDR1 and CDR2 from the germline V gene are MGHRA and YSYEKL. The CDR3 has 15 residues. The CDR3 here is CASSQPGQSSYEQYF. Written as DNA, the CDR3 is TGCGCCAGCAGCCAACCGGGACAGAGCTCCTACGAGCAGTACTTC.

The CDR3 nucleotides read TGTGCCAGCAGTTTAGGGGCCAGCACAGATACGCAGTATTTT. Translating gives CASSLGASTDTQYF. The J gene is TRBJ2-3, the V gene TRBV28; TRBD1 is a possible D gene (5 bases). Germline values: CDR1 MDHEN, CDR2 SYDVKM. This CDR3 is built from 14 residues. V was pared by 2 bases and J by 0 bases, with 6 bases between. Supplemented by reference TRBV28 and TRBJ2-3, the full variable domain reads DVKVTQSSRYLVKRTGEKVFLECVQDMDHENMFWYRQDPGLGLRLIYFSYDVKMKEKGDIPEGYSVSREKKERFSLILESASTNQTSMYLCASSLGASTDTQYFGPGTRLTVL.

CDR3 DNA: TGTGCCAGCAGCTTACGACAGGAGATCTCTGGAAACACCATATATTTT. Amino acids: CASSLRQEISGNTIYF. This sequence joins TRBV7-9 and TRBJ1-3; D possibly corresponds to TRBD1 (6 bases). Trimming removed 2 bases from V and 0 bases from J, with 11 bases in between. This CDR3 has 16 amino acids. Germline CDR1 is SEHNR and CDR2 is FQNEAQ (reference sequence).

This sequence joins TRBV9 and TRBJ1-1; D is possibly TRBD1 (5 bases). CDR3 length: 13 residues. From germline, CDR1 is SGDLS and CDR2 YYNGEE. Trimming stripped 2 bases from V and 0 bases from J, with 5 bases between. The CDR3 bases are TGTGCCAGCAGCGTGACAGTGAACACTGAAGCTTTCTTT. Translating gives CASSVTVNTEAFF. The full variable domain, its missing parts supplied by reference TRBV9 and TRBJ1-1, is DSGVTQTPKHLITATGQRVTLRCSPRSGDLSVYWYQQSLDQGLQFLIQYYNGEERAKGNILERFSAQQFPDLHSELNLSSLELGDSALYFCASSVTVNTEAFFGQGTRLTVV.

This clone was observed once. V and J are TRBV4-1 and TRBJ2-3, with a tentative D call TRBD2 (5 bases). Trimming shortened V by 1 base and J by 5 bases, and 13 bases separated the two germline ends. The CDR3 sequence is 15 residues long. CDR1 and CDR2 (germline): MGHRA, YSYEKL. The chain's CDR3 is CASSQVWGVGDTQYF. The CDR3 DNA follows: TGCGCCAGCAGCCAAGTCTGGGGAGTAGGAGATACGCAGTATTTT.

The V call is TRBV24-1, the J call TRBJ1-1; no definite D call. Germline V gene lookup returns CDR1 KGHDR and CDR2 SFDVKD. V was cut by 5 bases and J by 2 bases, with 8 bases left in between. This CDR3 contains 13 residues. CDR3 nucleotide sequence: TGTGCCACCAGTGCCAATAGAAACACTGAAGCTTTCTTT. This encodes CATSANRNTEAFF.

In its sample, this clone ranks as medium-sized. CDR3: CASSLTISSTDTQYF. In DNA form, the CDR3 reads TGTGCCAGCAGCTTGACTATATCTAGCACAGATACGCAGTATTTT. The J gene is TRBJ2-3, the V gene TRBV9; maybe TRBD2 (5 bases). The CDR3 runs 15 residues. V shed 4 bases and J shed 0 bases, with 12 bases lying between them. CDR1 SGDLS and CDR2 YYNGEE come from the germline V gene.

The CDR3 coding sequence is TGTGCCTACCACGGAGGCCCCAGCCAAGAGACCCAGTACTTC. It specifies CAYHGGPSQETQYF. J is TRBJ2-5 and V is TRBV30; a possible D gene is TRBD2 (5 bases). The V end was cut by 7 bases, the J end by 1 base, with 16 bases between. CDR1 GTSNPN and CDR2 SVGIG come from the germline V gene (reference sequence). The CDR3 has 14 residues.

This clone showed up just once. The chain has TRBV28 and TRBJ2-5, with TRBD1 identical over 7 bases. Losses at the gene ends were 5 bases for V and 5 bases for J; bases not matched to a gene: 5. The CDR3 has 13 amino acids. Germline V gene data show CDR1 as MDHEN and CDR2 as SYDVKM. CDR3 loop: CASSTRGLETQYF. CDR3 nucleotide sequence: TGTGCCAGCAGTACTAGGGGGCTGGAGACCCAGTACTTC.

The V and J genes are TRBV6-5 and TRBJ1-2, with 10 positions matching TRBD1. The V gene's germline CDR1 is MNHEY and CDR2 SVGAGI. This CDR3 has 16 residues. With V trimmed by 2 bases and J by 3 bases, 6 bases remained unmatched. The CDR3 DNA reads as TGTGCCAGCAGTTACGGGACAGGGGAGATCTACTATGGCTACACCTTC. The encoded protein is CASSYGTGEIYYGYTF.

J is TRBJ2-3 and V is TRBV3-1 (or the pseudogene TRBV3-2), with 13 bases fitting TRBD2. This CDR3 spans 17 amino acids. The germline gives CDR1 LGHDT, CDR2 YNNKEL (reference sequence). The V segment lost 4 bases and the J segment 3 bases; nucleotides outside the gene matches: 7. The CDR3 is CASSPRTSGSGTDTQYF. CDR3 nucleotide sequence: TGTGCCAGCAGCCCCAGGACTAGCGGGAGTGGAACAGATACGCAGTATTTT.

The genes are TRBV4-2 and TRBJ2-1; weak D call: TRBD2 (6 bases). From germline, CDR1 is LGHNA and CDR2 YNFKEQ. The V end was cut by 2 bases, the J end by 7 bases, with 15 bases between. This CDR3 is 15 amino acids long. CDR3 protein: CASSQLLPGVNEQFF. The CDR3 DNA reads as TGTGCCAGCAGCCAACTGCTCCCGGGAGTTAATGAGCAGTTCTTC.

This clone was picked up a small number of times. DNA for the CDR3: TGTGCCACCAGCAGTGATAGACTAGCTCGTGAGCAGTTCTTC. Protein sequence: CATSSDRLAREQFF. The chain employs TRBV15 and TRBJ2-1, with 7 bases identical to TRBD2. Trimming removed 3 bases from V and 9 bases from J; junction bases left unmatched: 8. Germline-derived CDR1 and CDR2 are LNHNV and YYDKDF (reference sequence). The length of the CDR3 is 14 residues.

This chain joins TRBV18 and TRBJ2-2; possibly TRBD1 for D (5 bases). V dropped 3 bases and J dropped 3 bases, with 14 bases sitting between them. CDR1 KGHSH and CDR2 LQKENI come from the germline V gene. The CDR3 is 16 residues long. The DNA of the CDR3 is TGTGCCAGCTCACCTTCTAGGGGCAGCTACACCGGGGAGCTGTTTTTT. Protein sequence: CASSPSRGSYTGELFF.